These 8 T cell receptor beta chains came from one sample sequenced in a study of beta chain features in type 1 diabetes. What was sequenced were expressed TCRB transcripts, since all of the isolated RNA had been reverse transcribed. Clones were read by immunoSEQ multiplex PCR, and TCRdb kept only the in-frame ones, dropping some. The data show around 190,000 clones, approximately 13% seen once. What was sequenced was central memory CD4+ T cells from blood. These receptors all stem from a woman between 18 and 29 years old in good health.

This chain connects TRBV30 to TRBJ2-5; weak D call: TRBD2 (6 bases). The CDR3 is 13 amino acids. Deletions cut 1 base from V and 5 bases from J, with 11 bases between. Germline CDR1 GTSNPN, CDR2 SVGIG (reference sequence). The DNA of the CDR3 is TGTGCCTGGAGTGCGGGAGTAGCCGAGACCCAGTACTTC. It specifies CAWSAGVAETQYF.

This clone occurred once. This chain connects TRBV20-1 to TRBJ1-2, with D possibly TRBD1 on 6 matching bases. V lost 6 bases and J lost 5, with 10 bases in between. The CDR3 length is 11 residues. Germline values: CDR1 DFQATT, CDR2 SNEGSKA (reference sequence). The CDR3 region has the DNA TGCAGTGCGACGAGGGGGTATGGCTACACCTTC. It encodes CSATRGYGYTF.

This clone has more than one count but fewer than ten. This rearrangement joins TRBV30 to TRBJ1-4, with D perhaps matching TRBD1 (5 bases). The CDR3 sequence is 13 residues long. Germline CDR1 reads GTSNPN; CDR2 reads SVGIG (reference sequence). V was cut by 8 bases and J by 4 bases, with 14 bases left in between. The CDR3 nucleotides are TGTGCCGCCCCCTTGGGGGGTAATGAAAAACTGTTTTTT. Amino acid sequence: CAAPLGGNEKLFF.

The chain couples TRBV14 to TRBJ1-5; no definite D call. Germline CDR1 reads SGHDN; CDR2 reads FVKESK. Trimming removed 2 bases from V and 7 bases from J, with 9 bases in between. CDR3 length: 13 residues. The DNA of the CDR3 is TGTGCCAGCAGCCAAACCGTTGGCCAGCCCCAGCATTTT. Encoded protein: CASSQTVGQPQHF. Together with reference TRBV14 and TRBJ1-5, the CDR3 gives the full variable domain: EAGVTQFPSHSVIEKGQTVTLRCDPISGHDNLYWYRRVMGKEIKFLLHFVKESKQDESGMPNNRFLAERTGGTYSTLKVQPAELEDSGVYFCASSQTVGQPQHFGDGTRLSIL.

V and J are TRBV2 and TRBJ2-1, with 10 bases that match TRBD2. The CDR3 totals 13 residues. Germline CDR1 and CDR2: SNHLY and FYNNEI. J gave up 9 bases and V 9 bases, and 8 bases lay outside the gene matches. The CDR3 DNA sequence: TGTGCCAGTACCTTTAGCGGGAGGCTTGAGCAGTTCTTC. Its translation is CASTFSGRLEQFF.

This rearrangement joins TRBV13 to TRBJ2-3, with 7 bases that match TRBD1. The CDR3 loop spans 14 amino acids. Germline V gives CDR1 PRHDT, CDR2 FYEKMQ (reference sequence). The V gene end was trimmed by 5 bases and the J gene end by 3 bases; junction bases not matched to a gene: 5. The CDR3 spells CASSKQGLTDTQYF. DNA of the CDR3: TGTGCCAGCAGCAAACAGGGGTTGACAGATACGCAGTATTTT.

This chain uses TRBV27 with TRBJ1-4; tentative D call: TRBD1 (6 bases). Trimming took off 5 bases at V and 7 bases at J, with 17 bases between the two ends. This CDR3 spans 15 amino acids. The germline V gene has CDR1 MNHEY and CDR2 SMNVEV (reference sequence). CDR3: CASSPDSLGGEKLFF. In DNA, the CDR3 is TGTGCCAGCAGTCCGGACAGCCTAGGGGGTGAAAAACTGTTTTTT.

The table lists this clone with a few counts. This chain links TRBV19 with TRBJ2-7; D perhaps matches TRBD2 (6 bases). Trimming removed 7 bases at V and 3 bases at J, with 13 bases between. Germline loops: CDR1 LNHDA, CDR2 SQIVND (reference sequence). This CDR3 spans 13 amino acids. The CDR3 DNA is TGTGCCAGTACCGGGGGACGGGACTACGAGCAGTACTTC. Translation gives CASTGGRDYEQYF.